This entry features one TCR beta chain sequence. This record belongs to a study of cytomegalovirus exposure and HLA in healthy donors. 13 Jbeta primers and 60 Vbeta primers were used for the PCR. The protocol was immunoSEQ multiplex PCR, while the TCRdb copy is restricted to in-frame clones and leaves out a portion. Its clone listing holds just over 150,000 clones. This TCR was sampled from a man aged 25-40 years in good health and CMV-seronegative. Sample: PBMCs.

CDR3 loop: CASSHPGLAGVEQYF. The CDR3 DNA reads TGTGCCAGCAGCCATCCCGGACTAGCGGGAGTCGAGCAGTACTTC. This rearrangement joins TRBV4-2 to TRBJ2-7, with TRBD2 matching over 13 bases. Trimming cost V 3 bases and J 6 bases; bases outside gene matches: 5. There are 15 residues in the CDR3. Germline-derived CDR1 and CDR2 are LGHNA and YNFKEQ.